This T cell receptor beta chain is from a study of siplizumab effects on memory and regulatory T cells. Sequencing was performed with immunoSEQ multiplex PCR; in TCRdb, only in-frame clones are kept and a portion is missing. Here the sample spans 90,000 to 120,000 clones, over 90% being singletons. To note about this clone: Its antigen is not known.

This CDR3 region has 13 residues. The germline gives CDR1 MNHNS, CDR2 SASEGT. V gave up 6 bases and J gave up 5 bases, with 13 bases separating them. Study-level results: Alloreactive sequences that could be traced to unstimulated CD4+ memory cells showed a significant reduction under siplizumab. Naive T cells looked more diverse than memory cells, and they looked like major contributors to the alloresponse.

The J gene is TRBJ2-5, the V gene TRBV6-1; D is unclear. The sequence was collected from a human donor in good health. The sample was Tregs sorted from blood. The CDR3 nucleotides read TGTGCCAGCAGCTTCAGGCTGGTGGAGACCCAGTACTTC. Amino acid sequence: CASSFRLVETQYF.